This T cell receptor beta chain was obtained from a study of regulatory T cells in long-lasting Graves disease. Study-wide findings and caveats: With a small sample size, accuracy may have been reduced.

Germline values: CDR1 KGHSH, CDR2 LQKENI. The CDR3 sequence is 13 residues long. V dropped 5 bases and J dropped 4 bases, with 11 bases sitting between them. This clonotype has at least ten counts. Its antigen is unknown. Time point reported: newly diagnosed GD, antithyroid drugs for less than 3 months. Extracted PBMC RNA gave rise to the TCR library. Libraries of TCR beta came from iRepertoire HTBI primers plus Arm-PCR of CDR3 regions. TCRdb ran MiXCR on the multiplex PCR reads and lists one entry per CDR3 protein. The sample yields hundreds of thousands of distinct CDR3 sequences, roughly 15% seen once. Separately, the same data were catalogued under a study of T cells in Graves' hyperthyroidism and ophthalmopathy. That study adds: First-round RT-PCR with HTBI primers amplified the TCR CDR3 region.

The sequence derives from a woman in her twenties or thirties with Graves disease. V and J are TRBV18 and TRBJ1-1; no definite D call. Material: peripheral blood mononuclear cells (PBMCs), obtained at new diagnosis, from a patient treated with antithyroid drugs. CDR3 bases: TGTGCCAGCTCAACGGAGAGGGTCACTGAAGCTTTCTTT. This encodes CASSTERVTEAFF.